These T cell receptor beta chains were read from a single sample in a study of T cell responses to AZD1222 COVID-19 vaccine. Assay used: immunoSEQ multiplex PCR; TCRdb lists only in-frame clones, some missing. The repertoire holds over 100,000 clones, with about 88% as singletons. The sequences come from peripheral blood, collected on day 0 of AZD1222 vaccination. The receptors stem from an adult in good health. The CDR3 runs from the conserved cysteine through the conserved F or W.

v_gene,CDR3aa
TRBV11-2,CASPRSQGGYTF
TRBV18,CASSGQVLYEQYF
TRBV6-5,CASRRTSSGNTIYF
TRBV6-1,CASSEEGRGSSYNSPLHF
TRBV24-1,CATNSGGNQETQYF
TRBV7-3,CASSLRPPTSGGDTGELFF
TRBV27,CASSSLTDYEQYF
TRBV14,CASSETGGLMTEQYF
TRBV19,CASSFFTGELFF
TRBV11-2,CASSPGAVGKDTQYF
TRBV7-2,CASSSVWGGRVFEQYF
TRBV7-7,CASSLALGKPYEQYF
TRBV5-1,CASSLSTSGGYNEQFF
TRBV6-5,CASRPTSGTPGELFF
TRBV29-1,CSVRHVVEQYF
TRBV28,CASSAPGTSGTYEQYF
TRBV7-3,CASSLTSGQGVQDEAFF
TRBV29-1,CSSRRDTEAFF
TRBV11-2,CASSWVQAGGSYNEQFF